The 29 T cell receptor beta chains below all came from one sample that was sequenced in a study of type 1 regulatory T cells. TCRdb called the reads again in MiXCR, with one record for every CDR3 protein. The profile shows about 42,000 distinct CDR3 sequences, 12% of them singletons. No cognate antigen is known for these TCRs. Sequenced sample: cultured non-Tr1 T cells, either the whole culture or a sorted T cell fraction (not recorded which). The receptor source for this set is a human donor in good health.

This clonotype was recorded once. The rearrangement joins TRBV29-1 to TRBJ2-1; D may be TRBD2 (6 bases). The CDR3 covers 12 residues. V lost 5 bases to trimming and J lost 5 bases, with 10 bases between them. The germline V gene has CDR1 SQVTM and CDR2 ANQGSEA. Written as DNA, the CDR3 is TGCAGCGTTTGTCGGAGGGACAATGAGCAGTTCTTC. This translates into CSVCRRDNEQFF.

This clonotype was observed at least ten times. The chain is built from TRBV6-1 and TRBJ2-7; D gene unclear. The CDR3 consists of 14 residues. Germline CDR1 MNHNS, CDR2 SASEGT. V was pared by 1 base and J by 1 base, with 8 bases between. CDR3 region: CASSEGGSSYEQYF. CDR3 bases: TGTGCCAGCAGTGAAGGTGGCAGTTCCTACGAGCAGTACTTC.

This clonotype has a single count. This sequence joins TRBV7-2 and TRBJ2-7; TRBD2 matches at 9 bases. The length of the CDR3 is 15 residues. Germline V gene data show CDR1 as SGHTA and CDR2 as FQGNSA. V lost 8 bases to trimming and J lost 3 bases; unmatched junction nucleotides: 11. DNA of the CDR3: TGTGCCAGCGGGCTGGGGGTAGCGGGAGTCTACGAGCAGTACTTC. Translated, it gives CASGLGVAGVYEQYF.

This clonotype was found many times. The chain carries TRBV18 and TRBJ2-2; D may be TRBD2 (6 bases). Germline values: CDR1 KGHSH, CDR2 LQKENI. This CDR3 is built from 13 residues. The ends were cut back, 6 bases at V and 3 bases at J, with 8 bases in the middle. The CDR3 sequence: CASSPSDTGELFF. The CDR3 bases are TGTGCCAGCTCCCCTAGCGACACCGGGGAGCTGTTTTTT.

The V gene is TRBV2, the J gene TRBJ2-5; 7 bases line up with TRBD1. CDR1 and CDR2 from the germline V gene are SNHLY and FYNNEI. V was pared by 7 bases and J by 4 bases, with 12 bases of the junction left unmatched. The CDR3 is 15 residues long. CDR3 amino acids: CASKTGNRGRETQYF. The CDR3 nucleotides are TGTGCCAGCAAGACCGGTAACAGGGGACGAGAGACCCAGTACTTC.

This clonotype was observed many times. V and J are TRBV5-1 and TRBJ2-2, with D possibly TRBD2 on 5 matching bases. Germline CDR1 is SGHRS and CDR2 is YFSETQ. Trimming left V 5 bases short and J 4 bases short, with 15 bases between. The CDR3 has 15 amino acids. The CDR3 DNA sequence: TGCGCCAGCAGATACGAGGGTGGTTTCACCGGGGAGCTGTTTTTT. This sequence encodes CASRYEGGFTGELFF.

In this sample, this clonotype turned up many times. The rearrangement links TRBV5-1 to TRBJ2-5, with 10 bases matching TRBD2. CDR1 and CDR2 from the germline V gene are SGHRS and YFSETQ. This CDR3 contains 16 residues. The ends lost 1 base at V and 5 bases at J; junction bases unmatched: 8. CDR3 sequence: CASSLSGRAMGETQYF. CDR3 bases: TGCGCCAGCAGCTTGAGCGGGAGGGCCATGGGGGAGACCCAGTACTTC.

The chain joins TRBV5-1 to TRBJ2-1, with D possibly being TRBD2 (6 bases). Germline CDR1 reads SGHRS; CDR2 reads YFSETQ. The CDR3 length is 15 residues. Trimming took 7 bases from V and 0 from J, leaving 14 bases between them. CDR3 in amino acids: CASGRDSSSYNEQFF. For the CDR3, the DNA is TGCGCCAGCGGCCGGGACTCGAGCTCCTACAATGAGCAGTTCTTC.

The chain is built from TRBV20-1 and TRBJ2-6; 9 nucleotides align to TRBD2. Germline assignment: CDR1 DFQATT and CDR2 SNEGSKA (reference sequence). CDR3 length: 19 residues. J was trimmed by 0 bases and V by 0 bases; bases with no gene match: 9. The chain's CDR3 is CSARDLSLAGTSGANVLTF. CDR3 in DNA: TGCAGTGCTAGAGATCTTAGTCTAGCGGGGACCTCTGGGGCCAACGTCCTGACTTTC.

This clonotype was recorded many times. The CDR3 sequence is CSARDSGRSTDTQYF. DNA for the CDR3: TGCAGTGCTAGAGATTCCGGACGGAGCACAGATACGCAGTATTTT. J is TRBJ2-3 and V is TRBV20-1; D is undetermined. In germline, CDR1 is DFQATT, CDR2 SNEGSKA (reference sequence). V lost 0 bases and J lost 0, with 10 bases in between. This CDR3 has 15 amino acids.

This clonotype was found many times. This chain connects TRBV5-1 to TRBJ2-7; a possible D gene is TRBD1 (5 bases). There are 14 residues in the CDR3. V gave up 0 bases and J gave up 2 bases, with 9 bases separating them. Germline assignment: CDR1 SGHRS and CDR2 YFSETQ. The CDR3 coding sequence is TGCGCCAGCAGCTTGGTAGCAGGGCCCTACGAGCAGTACTTC. As protein: CASSLVAGPYEQYF.

This clonotype was seen at least ten times. The rearrangement joins TRBV7-8 to TRBJ1-1; 7 bases line up with TRBD1. The CDR3 covers 11 residues. Trimming removed 5 bases from V and 7 bases from J; junction bases left unmatched: 1. Germline V gives CDR1 SGHVS, CDR2 FQNEAQ. This CDR3 reads CASSRDSEAFF. The CDR3 DNA reads as TGTGCCAGCAGCCGGGACAGTGAAGCTTTCTTT.

This clonotype showed up just a few times. The V call is TRBV7-2, the J call TRBJ2-7, with D perhaps matching TRBD2 (5 bases). The CDR3 contains 12 residues. Trimming pared 5 bases from V and 3 bases from J, leaving 8 bases between. Germline V gene data show CDR1 as SGHTA and CDR2 as FQGNSA. Here the CDR3 reads CASSRGFYEQYF. The CDR3 coding sequence is TGTGCCAGCAGCCGCGGGTTCTACGAGCAGTACTTC.

This clonotype was seen many times. The chain combines TRBV5-1 with TRBJ2-6; D is uncertain. The ends were cut back, 5 bases at V and 2 bases at J, with 2 bases in the middle. The CDR3 length is 12 residues. CDR1 is SGHRS and CDR2 is YFSETQ in the germline V gene. This CDR3 reads CASRTGANVLTF. DNA for the CDR3: TGCGCCAGCAGGACTGGGGCCAACGTCCTGACTTTC.

This chain uses TRBV6-2 or TRBV6-3 with TRBJ2-1; 9 bases are a match to TRBD2. The V and J ends lost 0 bases and 4 bases, in that order; junction bases with no gene match: 7. The CDR3 has 17 residues. Germline CDR1 reads MNHEY; CDR2 reads SVGEGT. The CDR3 DNA reads TGTGCCAGCAGTTACTCGCCTCCTAGCGGGGTTTACAATGAGCAGTTCTTC. Amino acid sequence: CASSYSPPSGVYNEQFF.

This clonotype was seen a handful of times. This chain connects TRBV18 to TRBJ2-5; 7 nucleotides align to TRBD1. The CDR3 is 15 amino acids. V shed 5 bases, J shed 5 bases, and the junction held 11 bases outside the gene matches. CDR1 and CDR2 from the germline V gene are KGHSH and LQKENI. The CDR3 DNA reads as TGTGCCAGCTCAATGACCCGACAGGGTTGGGAGACCCAGTACTTC. Amino acids: CASSMTRQGWETQYF.

The rearrangement uses TRBV19 and TRBJ2-1; 8 bases are shared with TRBD2. This CDR3 has 13 amino acids. J lost 9 bases, V lost 8 bases, and 9 bases had no gene match. Germline V gives CDR1 LNHDA, CDR2 SQIVND (reference sequence). The CDR3 protein is CASRLGRELEQFF. As DNA, the CDR3 is TGTGCCAGTCGTCTCGGGAGGGAACTTGAGCAGTTCTTC.

This clonotype was observed a handful of times. V gene TRBV5-1 combines with J gene TRBJ1-1; D unresolved. The CDR3 loop spans 15 amino acids. Per the germline V gene, CDR1 is SGHRS and CDR2 is YFSETQ. The germline V and J ends were trimmed by 4 bases and 4 bases, with 17 bases remaining between them. The CDR3 here is CASSVGFGVSTEAFF. DNA of the CDR3: TGCGCCAGCAGCGTAGGATTTGGGGTGAGCACTGAAGCTTTCTTT.

This clonotype has just a few counts. CDR3 residues: CASSVGGAPGANVLTF. As DNA, the CDR3 is TGTGCCAGCAGCGTGGGAGGGGCCCCTGGGGCCAACGTCCTGACTTTC. This chain joins TRBV9 and TRBJ2-6; TRBD2 matches 7 bases. The CDR3 runs 16 residues. V lost 2 bases and J lost 2; bases outside the gene matches: 4. In germline, CDR1 is SGDLS, CDR2 YYNGEE.

This clonotype came up many times. The CDR3 DNA reads TGTGCCAGCAGTTTAGCAGCGGGAGGAGAGACCCAGTACTTC. Translation gives CASSLAAGGETQYF. V usage is TRBV28 and J usage is TRBJ2-5, with 9 bases aligning to TRBD2. Unmatched junction bases numbered 2, after V lost 2 bases and J lost 4 bases. This CDR3 is 14 amino acids long. Germline V gives CDR1 MDHEN, CDR2 SYDVKM.

This clonotype was seen repeatedly, ten times or more. The chain recombines TRBV20-1 with TRBJ2-7; 8 bases align to TRBD2. The CDR3 has 15 residues. V lost 3 bases and J lost 3; bases outside the gene matches: 10. Germline V gene data show CDR1 as DFQATT and CDR2 as SNEGSKA (reference sequence). The CDR3 protein is CSARVSVAGRYEQYF. In DNA form, the CDR3 reads TGCAGTGCTAGGGTGTCGGTAGCGGGACGCTACGAGCAGTACTTC.

This clonotype showed up just a few times. The chain has TRBV18 and TRBJ2-4; TRBD2 is a possible D gene (5 bases). Germline V CDR1 and CDR2: KGHSH, LQKENI. The CDR3 consists of 13 residues. V dropped 3 bases and J dropped 8 bases, with 11 bases sitting between them. The CDR3 coding sequence is TGTGCCAGCTCACCCGGGCAGAGGGACATTCAGTACTTC. This gives the protein CASSPGQRDIQYF. Looking up the rest from reference TRBV18 and TRBJ2-4 gives the full variable domain: NAGVMQNPRHLVRRRGQEARLRCSPMKGHSHVYWYRQLPEEGLKFMVYLQKENIIDESGMPKERFSAEFPKEGPSILRIQQVVRGDSAAYFCASSPGQRDIQYFGAGTRLSVL.

This clonotype has just a few counts. The chain couples TRBV2 to TRBJ1-6; 9 nucleotides match TRBD1. Germline V gene sequence: CDR1 SNHLY, CDR2 FYNNEI. This CDR3 region has 16 residues. V lost 6 bases, J lost 5 bases, and 8 bases stayed unmatched. This chain's CDR3 is CASSGQGTFNNSPLHF. In DNA form, the CDR3 reads TGTGCCAGCAGCGGACAGGGGACTTTTAATAATTCACCCCTCCACTTT.

This clonotype was recorded at least ten times. V and J are TRBV20-1 and TRBJ2-3; 12 bases fit TRBD2. This CDR3 is built from 16 residues. J was trimmed by 2 bases and V by 2 bases; bases with no gene match: 5. CDR1 is DFQATT, CDR2 SNEGSKA, per germline (reference sequence). The CDR3 coding sequence is TGCAGTGCTAGACTAGCGGGAGGGCCACACACAGATACGCAGTATTTT. It specifies CSARLAGGPHTDTQYF.

There are a few counts of this clonotype. The V gene is TRBV20-1, the J gene TRBJ2-1, with D unclear. Germline CDR1 DFQATT, CDR2 SNEGSKA (reference sequence). The CDR3 sequence is 12 residues long. The ends were cut back, 1 base at V and 8 bases at J, with 9 bases in the middle. CDR3 DNA: TGCAGTGCTAGAGCCGTCCGCCATGAGCAGTTCTTC. This translates into CSARAVRHEQFF.

This clonotype was detected only a few times. The junction does not match germline at one end; this may be a read error. The gene calls are TRBV20-1 and TRBJ2-2; 10 bases are shared with TRBD2. CDR3 length: 13 amino acids. CDR1 is DFQATT and CDR2 is SNEGSKA in the germline V gene (reference sequence). CDR3: CGGLAPYTGELFF. The CDR3 coding sequence is TGTGGGGGACTAGCGCCCTACACCGGGGAGCTGTTTTTT.

This clonotype has more than one count but fewer than ten. The chain links TRBV6-1 to TRBJ1-2; D gene uncertain. The germline V gene has CDR1 MNHNS and CDR2 SASEGT. Trimming shortened V by 2 bases and J by 5 bases, and 9 bases separated the two germline ends. The CDR3 loop spans 13 amino acids. Here the CDR3 reads CASSEMGGYGYTF. For the CDR3, the DNA is TGTGCCAGCAGTGAAATGGGAGGGTATGGCTACACCTTC.

In this sample, this clonotype turned up a few times. This chain links TRBV20-1 with TRBJ1-4; tentative D call: TRBD1 (5 bases). The V and J ends lost 1 base and 2 bases respectively, with 23 bases between them. CDR1 and CDR2 (germline): DFQATT, SNEGSKA (reference sequence). This CDR3 spans 19 amino acids. The CDR3 nucleotides are TGCAGTGCTAGAGGCCTCGGGGGGTCCCGCGTGGGCACTAATGAAAAACTGTTTTTT. It yields the protein CSARGLGGSRVGTNEKLFF.

This clonotype was counted a single time. Since a much larger clone is just one base distant, this may be a read error. The chain employs TRBV6-1 and TRBJ1-5; D uncertain. Germline-derived CDR1 and CDR2 are MNHNS and SASEGT. The CDR3 totals 13 residues. The CDR3 here is CASSGRRVQSQHF. DNA of the CDR3: TGTGCCAGCAGTGGGCGGAGGGTTCAGTCCCAGCATTTT.